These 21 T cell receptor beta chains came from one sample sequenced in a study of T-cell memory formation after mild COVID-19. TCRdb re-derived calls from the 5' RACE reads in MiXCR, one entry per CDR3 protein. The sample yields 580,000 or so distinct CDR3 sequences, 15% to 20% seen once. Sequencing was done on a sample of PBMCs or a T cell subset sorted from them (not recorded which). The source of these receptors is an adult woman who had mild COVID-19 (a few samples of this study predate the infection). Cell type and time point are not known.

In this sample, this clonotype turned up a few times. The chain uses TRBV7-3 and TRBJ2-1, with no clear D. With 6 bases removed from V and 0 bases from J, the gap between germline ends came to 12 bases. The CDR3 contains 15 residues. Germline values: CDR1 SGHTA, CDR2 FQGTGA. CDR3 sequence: CASSGFASSYNEQFF. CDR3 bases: TGTGCCAGCAGTGGGTTCGCCAGCTCCTACAATGAGCAGTTCTTC.

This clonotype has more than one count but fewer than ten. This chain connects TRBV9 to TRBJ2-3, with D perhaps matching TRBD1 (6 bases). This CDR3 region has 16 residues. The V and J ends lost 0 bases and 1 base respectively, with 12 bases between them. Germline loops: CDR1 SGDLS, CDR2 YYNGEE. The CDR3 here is CASSVEWGHGTDTQYF. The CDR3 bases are TGTGCCAGCAGCGTAGAATGGGGGCACGGCACAGATACGCAGTATTTT.

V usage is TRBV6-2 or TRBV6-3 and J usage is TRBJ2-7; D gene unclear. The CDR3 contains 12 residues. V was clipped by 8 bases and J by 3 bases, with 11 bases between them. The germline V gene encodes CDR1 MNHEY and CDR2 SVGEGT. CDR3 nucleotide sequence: TGTGCCAGCGGGATTTGGGGCTACGAGCAGTACTTC. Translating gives CASGIWGYEQYF.

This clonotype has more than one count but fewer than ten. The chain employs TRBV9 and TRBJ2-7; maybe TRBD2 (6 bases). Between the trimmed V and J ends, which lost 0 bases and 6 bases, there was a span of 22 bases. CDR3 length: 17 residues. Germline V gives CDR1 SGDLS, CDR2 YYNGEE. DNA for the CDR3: TGTGCCAGCAGCGTAGGGAAGGAATATTCTAGCGAGGCCGAGCAGTACTTC. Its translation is CASSVGKEYSSEAEQYF. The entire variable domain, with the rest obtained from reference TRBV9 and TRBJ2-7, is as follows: DSGVTQTPKHLITATGQRVTLRCSPRSGDLSVYWYQQSLDQGLQFLIQYYNGEERAKGNILERFSAQQFPDLHSELNLSSLELGDSALYFCASSVGKEYSSEAEQYFGPGTRLTVT.

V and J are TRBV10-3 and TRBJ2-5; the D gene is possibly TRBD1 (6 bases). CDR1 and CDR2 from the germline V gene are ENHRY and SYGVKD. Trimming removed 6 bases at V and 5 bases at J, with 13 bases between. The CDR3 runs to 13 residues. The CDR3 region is CAIRDSPHETQYF. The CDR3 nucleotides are TGTGCCATCAGGGACAGTCCCCACGAGACCCAGTACTTC.

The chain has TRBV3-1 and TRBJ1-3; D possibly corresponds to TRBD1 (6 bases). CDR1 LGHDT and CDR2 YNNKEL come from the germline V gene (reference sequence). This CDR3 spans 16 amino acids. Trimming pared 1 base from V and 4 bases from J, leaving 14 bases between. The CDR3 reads CASSQADNRVGNTIYF. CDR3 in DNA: TGTGCCAGCAGCCAAGCGGACAACAGGGTCGGAAACACCATATATTTT.

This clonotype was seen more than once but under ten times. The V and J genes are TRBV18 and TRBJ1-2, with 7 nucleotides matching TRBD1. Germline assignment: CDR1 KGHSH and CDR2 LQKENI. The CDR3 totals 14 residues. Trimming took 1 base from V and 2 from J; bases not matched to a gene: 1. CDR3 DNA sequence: TGTGCCAGCTCACCACAGGGACAGAACTATGGCTACACCTTC. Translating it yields CASSPQGQNYGYTF.

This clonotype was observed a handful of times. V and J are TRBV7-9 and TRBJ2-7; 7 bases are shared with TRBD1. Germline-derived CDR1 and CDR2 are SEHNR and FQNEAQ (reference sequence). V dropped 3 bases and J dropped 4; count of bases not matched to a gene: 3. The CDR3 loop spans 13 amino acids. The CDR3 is CASSLGQQYEQYF. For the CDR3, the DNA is TGTGCCAGCAGCTTGGGACAGCAGTACGAGCAGTACTTC.

CDR3 DNA: TGCAGTGCGCGAACAGGGTCCACTAACTATGGCTACACCTTC. Its protein product is CSARTGSTNYGYTF. The chain is built from TRBV20-1 and TRBJ1-2; tentatively, D is TRBD1 (6 bases). Trimming shortened V by 6 bases and J by 0 bases, and 14 bases separated the two germline ends. Germline CDR1 is DFQATT and CDR2 is SNEGSKA (reference sequence). The CDR3 totals 14 residues.

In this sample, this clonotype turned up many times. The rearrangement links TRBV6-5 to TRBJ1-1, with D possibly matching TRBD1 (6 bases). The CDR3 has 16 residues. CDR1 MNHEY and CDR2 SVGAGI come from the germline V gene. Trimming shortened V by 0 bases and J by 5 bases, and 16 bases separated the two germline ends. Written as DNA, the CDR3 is TGTGCCAGCAGTTACTCGATTGCAGGGGAAGGTACTGAAGCTTTCTTT. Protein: CASSYSIAGEGTEAFF.

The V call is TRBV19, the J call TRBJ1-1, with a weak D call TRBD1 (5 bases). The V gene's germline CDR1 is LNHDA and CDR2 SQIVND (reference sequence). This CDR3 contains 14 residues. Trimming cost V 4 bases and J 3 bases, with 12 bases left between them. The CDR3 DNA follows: TGTGCCAGTAGTAGCCAGGGTTGGTACACTGAAGCTTTCTTT. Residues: CASSSQGWYTEAFF.

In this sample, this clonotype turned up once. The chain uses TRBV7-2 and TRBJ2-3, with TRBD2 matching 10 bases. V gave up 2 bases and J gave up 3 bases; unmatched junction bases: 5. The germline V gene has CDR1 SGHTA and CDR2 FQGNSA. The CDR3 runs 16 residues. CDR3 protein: CASSLTLAGVTDTQYF. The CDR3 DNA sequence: TGTGCCAGCAGCTTAACTCTAGCGGGAGTGACAGATACGCAGTATTTT.

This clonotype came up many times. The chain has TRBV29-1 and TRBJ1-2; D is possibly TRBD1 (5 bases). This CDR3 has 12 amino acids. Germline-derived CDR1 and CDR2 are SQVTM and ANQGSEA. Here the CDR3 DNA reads TGCGTCTCCCGTGGGACGAACTATGGCTACACCTTC. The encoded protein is CVSRGTNYGYTF.

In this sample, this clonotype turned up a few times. The CDR3 DNA reads as TGTGCCAGCAGTCGGACTGTTGAACCCAATGAAAAACTGTTTTTT. This translates into CASSRTVEPNEKLFF. The gene calls are TRBV12-3 or TRBV12-4 and TRBJ1-4, with no clear D. V was cut by 5 bases and J by 5 bases, with 15 bases left in between. The CDR3 runs 15 residues.

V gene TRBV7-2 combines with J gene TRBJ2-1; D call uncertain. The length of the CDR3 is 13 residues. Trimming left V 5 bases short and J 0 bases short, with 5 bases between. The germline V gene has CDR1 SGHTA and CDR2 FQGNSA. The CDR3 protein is CASSLFSYNEQFF. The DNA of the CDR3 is TGTGCCAGCAGCCTCTTCTCCTACAATGAGCAGTTCTTC.

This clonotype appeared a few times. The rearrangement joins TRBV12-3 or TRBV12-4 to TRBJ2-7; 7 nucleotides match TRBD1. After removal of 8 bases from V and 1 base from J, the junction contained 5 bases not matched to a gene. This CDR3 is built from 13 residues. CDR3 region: CASGQTGSYEQYF. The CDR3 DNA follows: TGTGCCAGCGGCCAGACAGGGTCCTACGAGCAGTACTTC.

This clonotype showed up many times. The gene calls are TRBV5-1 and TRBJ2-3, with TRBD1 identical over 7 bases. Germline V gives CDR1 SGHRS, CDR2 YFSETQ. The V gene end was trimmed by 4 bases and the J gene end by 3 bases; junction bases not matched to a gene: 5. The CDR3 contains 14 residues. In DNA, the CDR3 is TGCGCCAGCAGCGCCGGGACAGCGACAGATACGCAGTATTTT. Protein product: CASSAGTATDTQYF.

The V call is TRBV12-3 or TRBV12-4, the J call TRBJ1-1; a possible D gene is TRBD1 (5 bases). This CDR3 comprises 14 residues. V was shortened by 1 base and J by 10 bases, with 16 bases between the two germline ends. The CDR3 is CASSLGVWRTGAFF. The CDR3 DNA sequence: TGTGCCAGCAGTTTAGGAGTTTGGCGTACAGGAGCTTTCTTT.

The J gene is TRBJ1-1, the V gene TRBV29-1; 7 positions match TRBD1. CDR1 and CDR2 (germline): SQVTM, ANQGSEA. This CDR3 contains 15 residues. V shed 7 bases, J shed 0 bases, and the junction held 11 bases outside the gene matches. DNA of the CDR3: TGCAGCGCTATCCGGGACAGTTTCGTGAACACTGAAGCTTTCTTT. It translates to CSAIRDSFVNTEAFF. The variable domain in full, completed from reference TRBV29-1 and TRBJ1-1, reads SAVISQKPSRDICQRGTSLTIQCQVDSQVTMMFWYRQQPGQSLTLIATANQGSEATYESGFVIDKFPISRPNLTFSTLTVSNMSPEDSSIYLCSAIRDSFVNTEAFFGQGTRLTVV.

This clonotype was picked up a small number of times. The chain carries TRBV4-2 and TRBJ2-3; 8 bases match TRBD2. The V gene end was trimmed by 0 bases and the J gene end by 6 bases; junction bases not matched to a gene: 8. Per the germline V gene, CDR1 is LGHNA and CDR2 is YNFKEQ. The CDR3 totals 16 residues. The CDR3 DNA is TGTGCCAGCAGCCAAGAGTGGTCGCGGGGGGCGGATACGCAGTATTTT. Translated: CASSQEWSRGADTQYF.

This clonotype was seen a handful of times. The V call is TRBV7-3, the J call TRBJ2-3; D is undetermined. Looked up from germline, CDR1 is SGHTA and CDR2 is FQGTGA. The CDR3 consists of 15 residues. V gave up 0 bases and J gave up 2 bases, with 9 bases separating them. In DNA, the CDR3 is TGTGCCAGCAGCTTAACGTTGGGCCCCACAGATACGCAGTATTTT. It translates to CASSLTLGPTDTQYF.